The clone carrying this T cell receptor beta chain was counted only a few times. As yet, its antigen is unknown. This entry is derived from a study of beta chain features in type 1 diabetes. Sequencing targeted expressed TCRB transcripts, as all isolated RNA had been reverse transcribed. Deep immunoSEQ sequencing covered naive, central memory and regulatory T cell samples. Here immunoSEQ multiplex PCR was the method, and the copy in TCRdb shows in-frame clones only, minus some. The table lists some 150,000 clones, approximately 9.1% of them singletons. Purities in excess of 98% were seen in all sorted populations. The CDR3 consists of 14 residues. In germline, CDR1 is SGHRS, CDR2 YFSETQ. With 4 bases clipped from V and 5 bases from J, the junction kept 3 bases outside the gene matches. Broader study findings: In comparison with healthy donors, patients had naive, central memory and Treg TCRB repertoires that appeared more similar. Across all four CD4+ subsets, people with type 1 diabetes showed modestly shorter TCRB CDR3s.

The clonotype originates from a woman aged 25-40 years with type 1 diabetes. The sequenced sample consisted of central memory CD4+ T cells from blood. The V and J genes are TRBV5-1 and TRBJ1-5; 10 positions match TRBD1. CDR3 loop: CASSGGTGDQPQHF. The CDR3, as DNA: TGCGCCAGCAGCGGAGGGACAGGGGATCAGCCCCAGCATTTT.